The 6 T cell receptor beta chains below were found in one sample sequenced in a study of regulatory T cells in long-lasting Graves disease. Time point meaning: persistent/refractory GD, antithyroid drugs over 5 years with positive TRAb. Researchers made the TCR library from RNA that was extracted from PBMCs. The TCR beta library used iRepertoire HTBI primers with Arm-PCR amplification of CDR3. TCRdb itself ran the multiplex PCR reads through MiXCR, one entry per CDR3 protein. There are approximately 350,000 distinct CDR3 sequences in the sample; about 23% occur only once, and about 29% lies in the top ten. The sample here was peripheral blood mononuclear cells (PBMCs), taken when the disease was refractory, from a patient treated with antithyroid drugs. The receptors come from a woman between 35 and 50 years old with Graves disease.

This clonotype has at least ten counts. The chain recombines TRBV12-3 or TRBV12-4 with TRBJ2-6, with D tentatively TRBD2 (5 bases). Trimming stripped 1 base from V and 0 bases from J, with 13 bases between. This CDR3 region has 18 residues. CDR3 residues: CASSLVPGGSSGANVLTF. In nucleotides, the CDR3 is TGTGCCAGCAGTTTAGTTCCAGGTGGGAGCTCTGGGGCCAACGTCCTGACTTTC.

The V call is TRBV6-1, the J call TRBJ1-2, with a tentative D call TRBD1 (5 bases). Germline CDR1 is MNHNS and CDR2 is SASEGT. This CDR3 has 14 residues. Trimming removed 6 bases from V and 4 bases from J, with 15 bases in between. CDR3 residues: CASRRDRDLYGYTF. CDR3 coding DNA: TGTGCCAGCAGACGGGACCGGGACCTCTATGGCTACACCTTC.

About this clonotype: A single base separates this from a much larger clone, so it may be a read error. CDR3 sequence reads: CAISGETPGLGKTQYF. CDR3 nucleotide sequence: TGTGCCATCAGTGGGGAGACACCGGGACTAGGGAAGACCCAGTACTTC. The V and J genes are TRBV10-3 and TRBJ2-5; the match to TRBD2 covers 8 bases. CDR3 length: 16 amino acids. Trimming at V came to 4 bases and at J to 6 bases, leaving 13 bases not matched to a gene. Looked up from germline, CDR1 is ENHRY and CDR2 is SYGVKD.

J is TRBJ2-2 and V is TRBV28; D gene ambiguous. This CDR3 is 15 amino acids long. Trimming cost V 6 bases and J 0 bases, with 11 bases left between them. Germline V gives CDR1 MDHEN, CDR2 SYDVKM. The CDR3, as DNA: TGTGCCAGCAGCAACGGGCGGCCGAACACCGGGGAGCTGTTTTTT. It codes for CASSNGRPNTGELFF. The full variable domain, completed using reference TRBV28 and TRBJ2-2, is DVKVTQSSRYLVKRTGEKVFLECVQDMDHENMFWYRQDPGLGLRLIYFSYDVKMKEKGDIPEGYSVSREKKERFSLILESASTNQTSMYLCASSNGRPNTGELFFGEGSRLTVL.

The rearrangement links TRBV25-1 to TRBJ2-1, with a weak D call TRBD1 (5 bases). Per germline, CDR1 MGHDK and CDR2 SYGVNS. The germline V and J ends were trimmed by 5 bases and 0 bases, with 14 bases remaining between them. This CDR3 is 16 amino acids long. The CDR3 loop reads CASSNHRQASYNEQFF. Here the CDR3 DNA reads TGTGCCAGCAGTAATCACAGGCAAGCCTCCTACAATGAGCAGTTCTTC.

The V gene is TRBV7-2, the J gene TRBJ1-1; D remains unclear. V was pared by 1 base and J by 3 bases, with 6 bases between. The CDR3 is made up of 13 amino acids. CDR1 and CDR2 from the germline V gene are SGHTA and FQGNSA. DNA of the CDR3: TGTGCCAGCAGCTTAGTGATCCACACTGAAGCTTTCTTT. Translating gives CASSLVIHTEAFF. Together with reference TRBV7-2 and TRBJ1-1, the CDR3 gives the full variable domain: GAGVSQSPSNKVTEKGKDVELRCDPISGHTALYWYRQSLGQGLEFLIYFQGNSAPDKSGLPSDRFSAERTGGSVSTLTIQRTQQEDSAVYLCASSLVIHTEAFFGQGTRLTVV.